This is a list of T cell receptor beta chains from one sample in a study of shared T cell receptors in the human thymus. The table came from immunoSEQ multiplex PCR; TCRdb's copy has only in-frame clones and leaves some out. The sample has roughly 700,000 clones; approximately 87% are singletons. This sample also belongs to another study, concerning human thymus T cells.

The sequenced material came from thymocytes. The source of these receptors is a boy younger than two with a congenital heart defect. Each CDR3 is given with its conserved first and last residue. A D gene is named only where the DNA matches it firmly. Clone size is stated in some rows and not others, as once, few, many or a class when expanded.

TRBV9,TRBD1,TRBJ2-3,16,-,TGTGCCAGCAGCGGAACAGGGGGCTCGAGCACAGATACGCAGTATTTT,CASSGTGGSSTDTQYF
TRBV30,-,TRBJ2-2,15,-,TGTGCCTGGAGTCTAGAGAGGGGAGGTACCGGGGAGCTGTTTTTT,CAWSLERGGTGELFF
TRBV4-3,TRBD1,TRBJ2-2,16,once,TGCGCCAGCAGCCAAGGGACAGGGGGGCACACCGGGGAGCTGTTTTTT,CASSQGTGGHTGELFF
TRBV4-1,TRBD1,TRBJ2-7,17,-,TGCGCCAGCAGCCAGGGGTCAGAGGGACAGGGGAAGTACGAGCAGTACTTC,CASSQGSEGQGKYEQYF
TRBV4-3,TRBD2,TRBJ2-1,18,-,TGCGCCAGCAGCCAGGCGACTAGCGGGAGAGTAACCTACAATGAGCAGTTCTTC,CASSQATSGRVTYNEQFF
TRBV12-5,TRBD2,TRBJ2-7,15,-,TGTGCTAGTGGTTTTTCAGCGGGAGATTCTTACGAGCAGTACTTC,CASGFSAGDSYEQYF
TRBV30,-,TRBJ1-5,14,-,TGTGCCTGGAGAACAGCATATAGCAATCAGCCCCAGCATTTT,CAWRTAYSNQPQHF
TRBV7-2,-,TRBJ2-5,14,-,TGTGCCAGCAGCCAAAGAGGAGGGCCGGAGACCCAGTACTTC,CASSQRGGPETQYF
TRBV7-6,TRBD1,TRBJ1-5,18,-,TGTGCCAGCAGCTTGGGGACAGGAGATGCGGCGAGCAATCAGCCCCAGCATTTT,CASSLGTGDAASNQPQHF
TRBV30,TRBD1,TRBJ1-4,16,-,TGTGCCTGGAGTGTGGGCCACAGGGGTACTAATGAAAAACTGTTTTTT,CAWSVGHRGTNEKLFF
TRBV29-1,-,TRBJ2-7,14,-,TGCAGCGTCCGACCGACCCCCTCAGAGGACGAGCAGTACTTC,CSVRPTPSEDEQYF
TRBV5-4,-,TRBJ2-2,14,-,TGTGCCAGCAGCTTAGAACGCGGCACCGGGGAGCTGTTTTTT,CASSLERGTGELFF
TRBV15,TRBD2,TRBJ2-1,15,-,TGTGCCACCAGCAGACTAGCGGGGTCCTACAATGAGCAGTTCTTC,CATSRLAGSYNEQFF
TRBV6-6,TRBD2,TRBJ2-7,16,-,TGTGCCAGCAGCCACGAGGGGACTAGCGGAACCTACGAGCAGTACTTC,CASSHEGTSGTYEQYF
TRBV6-6,TRBD1,TRBJ1-2,14,few,TGTGCCAGCACCCCGGGACAGGGTGATATAGGCTACACCTTC,CASTPGQGDIGYTF
TRBV7-6,TRBD2,TRBJ2-1,15,-,TGTGCCAGCAGCTTAGCGCCAGCGGGAGGTTCTGAGCAGTTCTTC,CASSLAPAGGSEQFF
TRBV30,TRBD1,TRBJ1-3,15,-,TGTGCCTGGAGTGGCCCGGACAGGGAAAGAAACACCATATATTTT,CAWSGPDRERNTIYF
TRBV29-1,TRBD2,TRBJ2-5,16,-,TGCAGCGTTGGACCCCCTAGCGGGAGGGCCGGGGAGACCCAGTACTTC,CSVGPPSGRAGETQYF
TRBV19,TRBD1,TRBJ2-4,18,few,TGTGCCAGTAGTATGGACAGGGGTAGACCTATAGCCAAAAACATTCAGTACTTC,CASSMDRGRPIAKNIQYF
TRBV5-5,TRBD2,TRBJ2-7,14,few,TGTGCCAGCAGCTTGGGGGGAGGGCCGGGCGAGCAGTACTTC,CASSLGGGPGEQYF
TRBV5-1,TRBD1,TRBJ1-1,14,-,TGCGCCAGCAGCTTCCCTTCAGGGGGAACTGAAGCTTTCTTT,CASSFPSGGTEAFF
TRBV11-2,TRBD2,TRBJ2-5,17,-,TGTGCCAGCAGCCTACGATCGGGACTAGCGTTACAAGAGACCCAGTACTTC,CASSLRSGLALQETQYF
TRBV4-2,TRBD2,TRBJ2-7,17,-,TGTGCCAGCAGCCAAGGACCAGCCAGCGGGAGGGCCTACGAGCAGTACTTC,CASSQGPASGRAYEQYF
TRBV6-5,-,TRBJ1-1,16,-,TGTGCCAGCAGTTACTCGAGGTCGGGATGGAGGGCTGAAGCTTTCTTT,CASSYSRSGWRAEAFF
TRBV10-2,-,TRBJ2-5,12,-,TGCGCCAGCAGTCCGTTCCAAGAGACCCAGTACTTC,CASSPFQETQYF
TRBV27,TRBD2,TRBJ2-1,16,-,TGTGCCAGCAGTTTCAGGCCATGGGAGGGCCCAGATGAGCAGTTCTTC,CASSFRPWEGPDEQFF
TRBV21-1,-,TRBJ1-2,16,-,TGTGCCAGCAGCAAAGCGGGGAACGGGACAGGGGTAGGCTACACCTTC,CASSKAGNGTGVGYTF
TRBV6-5,-,TRBJ2-7,14,-,TGTGCCAGCAGTTACGGACAGTCAACCTACGAGCAGTACTTC,CASSYGQSTYEQYF